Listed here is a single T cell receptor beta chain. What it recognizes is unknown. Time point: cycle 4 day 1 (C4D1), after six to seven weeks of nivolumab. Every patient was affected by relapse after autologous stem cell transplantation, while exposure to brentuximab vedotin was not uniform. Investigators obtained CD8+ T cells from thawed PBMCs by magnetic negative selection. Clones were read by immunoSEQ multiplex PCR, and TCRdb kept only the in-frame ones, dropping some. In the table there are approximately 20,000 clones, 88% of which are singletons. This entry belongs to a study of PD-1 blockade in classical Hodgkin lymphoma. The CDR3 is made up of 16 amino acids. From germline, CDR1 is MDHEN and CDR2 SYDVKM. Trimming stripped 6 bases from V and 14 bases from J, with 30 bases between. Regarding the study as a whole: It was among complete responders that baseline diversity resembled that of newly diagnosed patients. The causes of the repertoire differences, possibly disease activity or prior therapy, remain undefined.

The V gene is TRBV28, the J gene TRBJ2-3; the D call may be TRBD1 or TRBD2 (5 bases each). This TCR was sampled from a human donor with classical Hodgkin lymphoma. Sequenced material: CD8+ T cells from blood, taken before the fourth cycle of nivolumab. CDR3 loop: CASRTWLGPKDELGYF. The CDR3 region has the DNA TGTGCCAGCAGGACTTGGTTGGGACCCAAAGACGAATTAGGGTATTTT.